This is a list of T cell receptor beta chains from one sample in a study of CXCR3-negative and CXCR3-positive naive CD8 T cells. TCRdb reworked the 5' RACE reads into one entry per CDR3 protein, no DNA. The sample has some 100,000 distinct CDR3 sequences. The sequenced sample consisted of naive CXCR3+ CD8+ T cells from blood. The origin of the receptors is a human donor in good health. Some clones in this sample may be carry-over from other donors' samples. CDR3s include the opening cysteine and the closing phenylalanine or tryptophan. Fields, in order: V gene, J gene, CDR3 protein.

V gene: TRBV12-3/TRBV12-4; J gene: TRBJ2-1; CDR3 protein: CASSLLLGSNEQFF
V gene: TRBV3-1; J gene: TRBJ2-7; CDR3 protein: CASSQDGGYEQYF
V gene: TRBV29-1; J gene: TRBJ2-5; CDR3 protein: CSARPGETQYF
V gene: TRBV27; J gene: TRBJ1-3; CDR3 protein: CASSKQGHGNTIYF
V gene: TRBV7-9; J gene: TRBJ2-7; CDR3 protein: CASSPQGTNEQYF
V gene: TRBV20-1; J gene: TRBJ2-7; CDR3 protein: CSARDGSYEQYF
V gene: TRBV30; J gene: TRBJ2-3; CDR3 protein: CAWSVGDTSTDTQCF
V gene: TRBV5-1; J gene: TRBJ1-1; CDR3 protein: CASSLTGVNTEAFF
V gene: TRBV12-3/TRBV12-4; J gene: TRBJ1-3; CDR3 protein: CASSQGQWNTIYF
V gene: TRBV6-6; J gene: TRBJ1-5; CDR3 protein: CASSEANQPQHF
V gene: TRBV28; J gene: TRBJ2-3; CDR3 protein: CASSLISGITDTQYF
V gene: TRBV7-6; J gene: TRBJ2-7; CDR3 protein: CASSRQPGLAGKGGEQYF
V gene: TRBV7-2; J gene: TRBJ2-3; CDR3 protein: CASRPSDTDTQYF
V gene: TRBV4-3; J gene: TRBJ2-5; CDR3 protein: CASSQDWGQIQETQYF
V gene: TRBV6-2/TRBV6-3; J gene: TRBJ1-5; CDR3 protein: CASSLQENQPQHF
V gene: TRBV7-2; J gene: TRBJ2-3; CDR3 protein: CASSLLQGWADTQYF
V gene: TRBV19; J gene: TRBJ1-2; CDR3 protein: CASNAGTPLYGYTF
V gene: TRBV7-9; J gene: TRBJ2-5; CDR3 protein: CASSLPTISGRAPQETQYF
V gene: TRBV29-1; J gene: TRBJ2-1; CDR3 protein: CSVEEGSYNEQFF
V gene: TRBV4-1; J gene: TRBJ2-7; CDR3 protein: CASSPGVLTYEQYF
V gene: TRBV28; J gene: TRBJ2-2; CDR3 protein: CASSVPFSGGANTGELFF
V gene: TRBV14; J gene: TRBJ2-4; CDR3 protein: CASSQGQGNIQYF